The clone carrying this T cell receptor (beta chain) turned up a few times. The assay was immunoSEQ multiplex PCR, and TCRdb's table has in-frame clones only and misses some. The sample carries approximately 24,000 clones, around nine tenths recorded once. This specimen comes from a study of PD-L1 blockade in urothelial cancer. The CDR3 covers 12 residues. Trimming cost V 0 bases and J 9 bases, with 7 bases left between them. Germline CDR1 SGHRS, CDR2 YFSETQ. The J gene is TRBJ2-1, the V gene TRBV5-1; D may be TRBD2 (6 bases). This receptor was identified in a man aged 45 to 65 with urothelial cancer. The sample here was PBMCs, taken around atezolizumab (anti-PD-L1) treatment. The CDR3 sequence: CASSLGGVEQFF. Written as DNA, the CDR3 is TGCGCCAGCAGCTTGGGGGGGGTTGAGCAGTTCTTC.